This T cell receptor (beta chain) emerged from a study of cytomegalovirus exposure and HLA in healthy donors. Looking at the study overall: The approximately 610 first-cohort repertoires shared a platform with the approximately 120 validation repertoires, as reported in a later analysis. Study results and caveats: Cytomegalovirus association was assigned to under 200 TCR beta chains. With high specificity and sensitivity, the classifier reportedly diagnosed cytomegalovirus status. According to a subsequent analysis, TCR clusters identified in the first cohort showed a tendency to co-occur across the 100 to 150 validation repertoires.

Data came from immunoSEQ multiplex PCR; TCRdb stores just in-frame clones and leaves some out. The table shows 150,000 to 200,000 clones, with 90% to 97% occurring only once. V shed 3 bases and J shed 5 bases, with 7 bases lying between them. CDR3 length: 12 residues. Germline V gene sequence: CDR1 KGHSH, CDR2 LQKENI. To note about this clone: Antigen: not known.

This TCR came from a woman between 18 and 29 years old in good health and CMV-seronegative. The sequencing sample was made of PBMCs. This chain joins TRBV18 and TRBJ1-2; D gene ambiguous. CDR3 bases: TGTGCCAGCTCACCTACAGCTTATGGCTACACCTTC. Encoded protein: CASSPTAYGYTF.